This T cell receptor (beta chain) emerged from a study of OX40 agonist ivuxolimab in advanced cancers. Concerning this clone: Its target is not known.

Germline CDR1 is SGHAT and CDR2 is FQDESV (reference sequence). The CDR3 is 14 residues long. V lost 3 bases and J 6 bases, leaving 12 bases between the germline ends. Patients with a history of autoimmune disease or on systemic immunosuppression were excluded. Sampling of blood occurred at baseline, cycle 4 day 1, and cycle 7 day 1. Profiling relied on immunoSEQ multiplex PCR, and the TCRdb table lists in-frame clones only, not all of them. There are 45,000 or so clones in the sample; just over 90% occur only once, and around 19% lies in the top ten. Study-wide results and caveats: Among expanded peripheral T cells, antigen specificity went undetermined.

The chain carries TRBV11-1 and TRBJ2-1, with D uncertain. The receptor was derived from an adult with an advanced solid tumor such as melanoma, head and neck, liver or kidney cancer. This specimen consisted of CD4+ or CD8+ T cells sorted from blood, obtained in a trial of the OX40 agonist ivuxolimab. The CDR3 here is CASSFFGGSNEQFF. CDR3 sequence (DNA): TGTGCCAGCAGCTTCTTTGGCGGTTCCAATGAGCAGTTCTTC.